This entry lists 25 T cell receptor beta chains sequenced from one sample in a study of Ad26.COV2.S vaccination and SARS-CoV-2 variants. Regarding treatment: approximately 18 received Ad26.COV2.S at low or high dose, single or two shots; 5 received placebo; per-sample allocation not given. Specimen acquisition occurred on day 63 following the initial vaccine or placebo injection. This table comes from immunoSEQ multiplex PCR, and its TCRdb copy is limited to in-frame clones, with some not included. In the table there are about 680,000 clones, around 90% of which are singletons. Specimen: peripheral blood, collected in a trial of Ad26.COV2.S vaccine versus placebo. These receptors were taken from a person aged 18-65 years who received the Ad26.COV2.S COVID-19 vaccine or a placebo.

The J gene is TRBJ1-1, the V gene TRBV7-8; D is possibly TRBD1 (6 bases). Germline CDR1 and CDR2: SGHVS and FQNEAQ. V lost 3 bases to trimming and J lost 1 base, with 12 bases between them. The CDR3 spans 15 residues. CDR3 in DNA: TGTGCCAGCAGCTTGGTCGGGACATCGAACACTGAAGCTTTCTTT. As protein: CASSLVGTSNTEAFF.

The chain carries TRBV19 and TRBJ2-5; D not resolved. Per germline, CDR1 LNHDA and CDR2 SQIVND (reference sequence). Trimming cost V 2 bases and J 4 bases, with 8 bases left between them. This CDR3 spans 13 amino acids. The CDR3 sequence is CASSISGRETQYF. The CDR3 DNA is TGTGCCAGTAGTATATCGGGCAGAGAGACCCAGTACTTC.

In DNA, the CDR3 is TGCGCCAGCAGCGGAAGCGGGAGGGCCGTAGATGAGCAGTTCTTC. Translated, it gives CASSGSGRAVDEQFF. The V gene is TRBV5-1, the J gene TRBJ2-1; the match to TRBD2 covers 10 bases. The CDR3 is 15 amino acids. CDR1 is SGHRS and CDR2 is YFSETQ in the germline V gene. V shed 4 bases and J 8 bases; nucleotides not matched to a gene: 9. The full variable domain, in which reference TRBV5-1 and TRBJ2-1 provide the parts outside the CDR3, is KAGVTQTPRYLIKTRGQQVTLSCSPISGHRSVSWYQQTPGQGLQFLFEYFSETQRNKGNFPGRFSGRQFSNSRSEMNVSTLELGDSALYLCASSGSGRAVDEQFFGPGTRLTVL.

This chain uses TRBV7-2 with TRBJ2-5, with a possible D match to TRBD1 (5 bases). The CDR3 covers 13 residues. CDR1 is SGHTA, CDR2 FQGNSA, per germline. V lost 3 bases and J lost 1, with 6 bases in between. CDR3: CASSLTAQETQYF. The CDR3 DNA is TGTGCCAGCAGCTTGACAGCCCAAGAGACCCAGTACTTC.

The CDR3 sequence is CATSRDLGYTEAFF. CDR3 sequence (DNA): TGTGCCACCAGCAGAGATCTAGGCTACACTGAAGCTTTCTTT. The chain joins TRBV15 to TRBJ1-1; D is uncertain. Germline-derived CDR1 and CDR2 are LNHNV and YYDKDF (reference sequence). V lost 0 bases and J 3 bases, leaving 8 bases between the germline ends. The CDR3 runs 14 residues.

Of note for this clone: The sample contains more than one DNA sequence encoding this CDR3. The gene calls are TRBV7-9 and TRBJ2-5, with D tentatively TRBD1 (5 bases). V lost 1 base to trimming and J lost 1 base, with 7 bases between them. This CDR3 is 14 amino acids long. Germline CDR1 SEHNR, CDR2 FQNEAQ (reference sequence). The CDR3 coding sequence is TGTGCCAGCAGCTTAGGGCAGGGCCAAGAGACCCAGTACTTC. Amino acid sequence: CASSLGQGQETQYF.

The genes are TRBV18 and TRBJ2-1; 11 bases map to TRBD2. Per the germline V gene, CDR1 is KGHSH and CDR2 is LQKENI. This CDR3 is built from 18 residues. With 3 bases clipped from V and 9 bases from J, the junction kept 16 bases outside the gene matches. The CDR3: CASSPGATSGTGGGEQFF. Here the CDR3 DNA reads TGTGCCAGCTCACCCGGTGCGACTAGCGGGACCGGAGGGGGTGAGCAGTTCTTC. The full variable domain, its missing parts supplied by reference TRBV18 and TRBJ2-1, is NAGVMQNPRHLVRRRGQEARLRCSPMKGHSHVYWYRQLPEEGLKFMVYLQKENIIDESGMPKERFSAEFPKEGPSILRIQQVVRGDSAAYFCASSPGATSGTGGGEQFFGPGTRLTVL.

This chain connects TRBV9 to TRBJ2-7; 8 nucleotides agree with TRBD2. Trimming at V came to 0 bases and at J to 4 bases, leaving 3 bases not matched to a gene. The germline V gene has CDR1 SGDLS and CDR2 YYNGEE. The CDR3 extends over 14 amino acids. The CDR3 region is CASSVDGGEYEQYF. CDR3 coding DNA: TGTGCCAGCAGCGTAGACGGGGGGGAGTACGAGCAGTACTTC.

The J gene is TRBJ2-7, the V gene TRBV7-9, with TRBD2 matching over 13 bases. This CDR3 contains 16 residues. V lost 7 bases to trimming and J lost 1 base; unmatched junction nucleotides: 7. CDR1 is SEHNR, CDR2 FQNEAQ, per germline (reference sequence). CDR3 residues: CASTGGTSGISYEQYF. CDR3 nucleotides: TGTGCCAGCACCGGGGGGACTAGCGGGATTTCCTACGAGCAGTACTTC. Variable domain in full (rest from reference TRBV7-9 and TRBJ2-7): DTGVSQNPRHKITKRGQNVTFRCDPISEHNRLYWYRQTLGQGPEFLTYFQNEAQLEKSRLLSDRFSAERPKGSFSTLEIQRTEQGDSAMYLCASTGGTSGISYEQYFGPGTRLTVT.

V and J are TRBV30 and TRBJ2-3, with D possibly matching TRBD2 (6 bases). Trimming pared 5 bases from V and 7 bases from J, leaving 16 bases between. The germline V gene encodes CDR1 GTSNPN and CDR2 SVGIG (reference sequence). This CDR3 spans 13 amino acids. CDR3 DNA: TGTGCCTGGGAGGGCGGGGTGTCGTATACGCAGTATTTT. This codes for CAWEGGVSYTQYF.

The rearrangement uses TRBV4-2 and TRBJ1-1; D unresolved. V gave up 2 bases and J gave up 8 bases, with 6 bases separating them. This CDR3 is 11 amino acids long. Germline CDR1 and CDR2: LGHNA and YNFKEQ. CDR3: CASSQSEEAFF. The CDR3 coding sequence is TGTGCCAGCAGCCAAAGTGAGGAAGCTTTCTTT.

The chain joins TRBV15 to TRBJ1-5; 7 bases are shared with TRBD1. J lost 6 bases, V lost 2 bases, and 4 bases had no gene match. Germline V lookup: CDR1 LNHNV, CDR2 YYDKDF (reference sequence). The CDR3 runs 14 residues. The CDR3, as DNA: TGTGCCACCAGCAGACAGGGGGTCAGTCAGCCCCAGCATTTT. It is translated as CATSRQGVSQPQHF.

CDR3 in amino acids: CSVESALGTDTQYF. The CDR3 bases are TGCAGCGTTGAATCGGCTTTGGGGACAGATACGCAGTATTTT. The rearrangement links TRBV29-1 to TRBJ2-3; D ambiguous. Germline V gives CDR1 SQVTM, CDR2 ANQGSEA. The CDR3 is made up of 14 amino acids. V was pared by 2 bases and J by 3 bases, with 12 bases between.

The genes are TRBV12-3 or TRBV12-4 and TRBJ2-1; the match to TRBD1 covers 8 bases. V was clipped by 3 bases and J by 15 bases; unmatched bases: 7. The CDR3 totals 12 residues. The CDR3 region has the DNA TGTGCCAGCAGTTTGGGACAGGTAGTAGGGTTCTTC. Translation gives CASSLGQVVGFF.

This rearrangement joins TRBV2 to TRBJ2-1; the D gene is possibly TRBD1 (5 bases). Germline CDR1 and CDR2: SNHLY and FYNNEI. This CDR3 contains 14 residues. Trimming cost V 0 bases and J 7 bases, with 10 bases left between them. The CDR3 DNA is TGTGCCAGCAGTGAAGCGGAAGGGGTAAATGAGCAGTTCTTC. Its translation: CASSEAEGVNEQFF.

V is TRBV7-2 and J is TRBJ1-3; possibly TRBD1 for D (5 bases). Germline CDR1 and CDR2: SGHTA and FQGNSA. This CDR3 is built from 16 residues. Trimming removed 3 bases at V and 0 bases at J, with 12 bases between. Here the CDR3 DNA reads TGTGCCAGCAGCTTGGCCAGGGTCAGCTCTGGAAACACCATATATTTT. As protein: CASSLARVSSGNTIYF.

The CDR3 bases are TGTGCCAGCTCCGAGTGGGCAAGCAAAACTGAAGCTTTCTTT. It is translated as CASSEWASKTEAFF. This chain uses TRBV6-4 with TRBJ1-1; no clear D gene. This CDR3 has 14 amino acids. The ends were cut back, 8 bases at V and 5 bases at J, with 18 bases in the middle. Germline loops: CDR1 MRHNA, CDR2 SNTAGT.

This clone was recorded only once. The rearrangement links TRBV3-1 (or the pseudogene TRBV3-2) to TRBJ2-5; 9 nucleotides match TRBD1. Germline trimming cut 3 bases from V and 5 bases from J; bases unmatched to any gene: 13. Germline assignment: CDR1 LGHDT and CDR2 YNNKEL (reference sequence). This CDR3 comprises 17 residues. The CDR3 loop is CASSHQAPTGGAETQYF. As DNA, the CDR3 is TGTGCCAGCAGCCACCAGGCCCCTACAGGGGGCGCGGAGACCCAGTACTTC.

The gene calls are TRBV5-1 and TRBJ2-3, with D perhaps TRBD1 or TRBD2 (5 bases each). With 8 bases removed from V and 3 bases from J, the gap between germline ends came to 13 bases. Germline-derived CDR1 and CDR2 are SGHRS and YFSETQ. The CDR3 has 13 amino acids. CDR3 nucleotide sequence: TGCGCCAGTGGTGGGGGTTCGACAGATACGCAGTATTTT. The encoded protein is CASGGGSTDTQYF.

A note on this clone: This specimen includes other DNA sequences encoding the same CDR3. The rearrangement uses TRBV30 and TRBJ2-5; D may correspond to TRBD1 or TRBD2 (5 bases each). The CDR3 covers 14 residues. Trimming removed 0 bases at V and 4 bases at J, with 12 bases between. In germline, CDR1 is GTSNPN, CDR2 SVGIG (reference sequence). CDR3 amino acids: CAWSVRGAGETQYF. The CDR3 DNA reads TGTGCCTGGAGTGTCAGAGGGGCGGGAGAGACCCAGTACTTC.

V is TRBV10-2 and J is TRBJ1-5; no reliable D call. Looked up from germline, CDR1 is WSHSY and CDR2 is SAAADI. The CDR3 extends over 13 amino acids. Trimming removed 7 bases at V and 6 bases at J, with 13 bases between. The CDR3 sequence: CASKEAVAQPQHF. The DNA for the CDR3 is TGCGCCAGCAAGGAGGCTGTTGCTCAGCCCCAGCATTTT.

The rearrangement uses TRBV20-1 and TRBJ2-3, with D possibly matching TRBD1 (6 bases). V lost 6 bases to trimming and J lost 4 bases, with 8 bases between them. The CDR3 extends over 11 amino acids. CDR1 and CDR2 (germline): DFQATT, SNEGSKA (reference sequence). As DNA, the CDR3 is TGCAGTGCCGAGGGGGCAGATACGCAGTATTTT. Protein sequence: CSAEGADTQYF.

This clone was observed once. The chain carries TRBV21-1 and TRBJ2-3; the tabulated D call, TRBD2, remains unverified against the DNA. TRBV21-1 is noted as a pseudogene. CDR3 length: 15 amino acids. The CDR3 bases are TGTGCCAGCAGCAAGATGCGGGAGAGGGCAGATACGCAGTATTTT. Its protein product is CASSKMRERADTQYF.

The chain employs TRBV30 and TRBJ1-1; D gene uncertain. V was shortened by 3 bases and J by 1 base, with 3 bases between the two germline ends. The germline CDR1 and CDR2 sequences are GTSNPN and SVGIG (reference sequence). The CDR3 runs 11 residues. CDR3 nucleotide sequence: TGTGCCTGGAGGGAGAACACTGAAGCTTTCTTT. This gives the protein CAWRENTEAFF.

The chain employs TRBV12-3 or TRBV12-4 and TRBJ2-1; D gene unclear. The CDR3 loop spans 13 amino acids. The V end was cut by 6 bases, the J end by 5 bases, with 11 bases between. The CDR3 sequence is CASRKDSHNEQFF. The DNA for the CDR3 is TGTGCCAGCAGAAAAGATTCCCACAATGAGCAGTTCTTC.